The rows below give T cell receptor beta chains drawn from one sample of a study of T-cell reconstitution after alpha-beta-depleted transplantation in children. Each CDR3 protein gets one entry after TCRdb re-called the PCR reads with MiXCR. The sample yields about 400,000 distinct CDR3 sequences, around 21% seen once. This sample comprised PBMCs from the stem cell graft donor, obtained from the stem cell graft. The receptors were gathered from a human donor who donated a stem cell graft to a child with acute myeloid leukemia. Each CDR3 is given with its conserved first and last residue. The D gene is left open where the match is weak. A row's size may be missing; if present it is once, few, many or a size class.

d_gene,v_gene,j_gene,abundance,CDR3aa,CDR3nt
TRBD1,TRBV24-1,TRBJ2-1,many,CAARDRGNEQFF,TGTGCCGCTCGGGACAGGGGCAATGAGCAGTTCTTC
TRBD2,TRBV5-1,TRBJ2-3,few,CASSLGVLAGGDHTDTQYF,TGCGCCAGCAGCTTGGGGGTCCTAGCGGGAGGAGATCACACAGATACGCAGTATTTT
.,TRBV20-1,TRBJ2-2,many,CSASSARNTGELFF,TGCAGTGCTAGTAGCGCCCGAAACACCGGGGAGCTGTTTTTT
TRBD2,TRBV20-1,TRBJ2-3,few,CSASLRREDDTQYF,TGCAGTGCTAGTTTAAGGCGGGAGGATGATACGCAGTATTTT
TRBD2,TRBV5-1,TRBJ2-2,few,CASSQTSGSHTGELFF,TGCGCCAGCAGCCAGACTAGCGGGAGCCACACCGGGGAGCTGTTTTTT
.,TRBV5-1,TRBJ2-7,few,CASSTGGTYEQYF,TGCGCCAGCAGCACCGGGGGAACCTACGAGCAGTACTTC
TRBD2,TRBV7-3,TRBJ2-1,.,CASSSRTSGAYNEQFF,TGTGCCAGCAGCTCCCGGACTAGCGGGGCCTACAATGAGCAGTTCTTC
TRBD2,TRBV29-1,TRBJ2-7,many,CSVEAGGGEQYF,TGCAGCGTTGAAGCGGGAGGGGGAGAGCAGTACTTC
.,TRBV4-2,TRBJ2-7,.,CASSLQATSLYEQYF,TGTGCCAGCAGCCTCCAAGCGACTAGTCTCTACGAGCAGTACTTC
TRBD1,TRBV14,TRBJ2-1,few,CASSPYTGQNYNEQFF,TGTGCCAGCAGCCCCTATACGGGACAGAACTACAATGAGCAGTTCTTC
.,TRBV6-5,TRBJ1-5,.,CASSYRFGTENNQPQHF,TGTGCCAGCAGTTACAGGTTCGGGACGGAAAATAATCAGCCCCAGCATTTT
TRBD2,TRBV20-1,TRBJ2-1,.,CSARLAGIYNEQFF,TGCAGTGCTAGGCTAGCGGGGATTTACAATGAGCAGTTCTTC
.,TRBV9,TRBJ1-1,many,CASSADGEAFF,TGTGCCAGCAGCGCGGACGGTGAAGCTTTCTTT
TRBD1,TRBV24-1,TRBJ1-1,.,CATSDSQGFGNTEAFF,TGTGCCACCAGTGATTCACAGGGGTTTGGGAACACTGAAGCTTTCTTT
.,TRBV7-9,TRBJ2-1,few,CASSLDLYNEQFF,TGTGCCAGCAGCTTAGATCTCTACAATGAGCAGTTCTTC
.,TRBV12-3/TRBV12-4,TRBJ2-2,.,CASRNREVTGELFF,TGTGCCAGCAGGAACAGGGAGGTGACCGGGGAGCTGTTTTTT
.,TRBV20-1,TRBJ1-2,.,CSAGPRSGYTF,TGCAGTGCGGGGCCTCGTAGCGGCTACACCTTC
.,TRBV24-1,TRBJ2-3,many,CATSDSPPTSTDTQYF,TGTGCCACCAGTGATTCACCCCCAACTAGCACAGATACGCAGTATTTT
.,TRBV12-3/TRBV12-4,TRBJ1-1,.,CASSLNAANTEAFF,TGTGCCAGCAGTTTAAACGCAGCAAACACTGAAGCTTTCTTT
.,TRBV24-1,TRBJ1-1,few,CATSDFQGVEAFF,TGTGCCACCAGTGATTTTCAAGGGGTAGAAGCTTTCTTT
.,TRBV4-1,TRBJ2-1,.,CASSGTGYEQFF,TGCGCCAGCTCTGGGACTGGATATGAGCAGTTCTTC
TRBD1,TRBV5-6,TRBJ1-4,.,CASSPRTGQGEKLFF,TGTGCCAGCAGCCCTAGGACAGGGCAGGGTGAAAAACTGTTTTTT
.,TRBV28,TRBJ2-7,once,CASSPARGSAYEQYF,TGTGCCAGCAGCCCCGCGAGAGGGTCGGCCTACGAGCAGTACTTC
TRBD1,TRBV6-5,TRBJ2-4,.,CASSYSFNSWDRNIQYF,TGTGCCAGCAGTTACTCTTTTAATTCGTGGGACAGAAACATTCAGTACTTC
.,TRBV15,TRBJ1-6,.,CATSRVGPGARSPLHF,TGTGCCACCAGCAGAGTGGGACCGGGGGCAAGGTCACCCCTCCACTTT
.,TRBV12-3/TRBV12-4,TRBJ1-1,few,CASSPTGPAEAFF,TGTGCCAGCAGCCCGACAGGCCCGGCTGAAGCTTTCTTT
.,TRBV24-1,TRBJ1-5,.,CATSDRAHQPQHF,TGTGCCACCAGTGACAGGGCCCACCAGCCCCAGCATTTT
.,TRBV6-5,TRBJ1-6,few,CASSYDINNSPLHF,TGTGCCAGCAGTTACGACATAAATAATTCACCCCTCCACTTT
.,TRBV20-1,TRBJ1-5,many,CSARGLKNQPQHF,TGCAGTGCTAGGGGTCTCAAGAATCAGCCCCAGCATTTT
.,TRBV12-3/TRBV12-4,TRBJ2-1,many,CASSLNGARDEQFF,TGTGCCAGCAGTTTGAACGGGGCCAGGGATGAGCAGTTCTTC
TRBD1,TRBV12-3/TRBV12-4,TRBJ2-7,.,CASSPDRGRYEQYF,TGTGCCAGCAGTCCGGACAGGGGGAGGTACGAGCAGTACTTC
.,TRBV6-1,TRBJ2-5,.,CASSTGSAETQYF,TGTGCCAGCAGTACGGGGTCTGCGGAGACCCAGTACTTC
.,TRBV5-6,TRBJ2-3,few,CASSLGPGRGDTQYF,TGTGCCAGCAGCTTGGGACCTGGACGAGGGGATACGCAGTATTTT